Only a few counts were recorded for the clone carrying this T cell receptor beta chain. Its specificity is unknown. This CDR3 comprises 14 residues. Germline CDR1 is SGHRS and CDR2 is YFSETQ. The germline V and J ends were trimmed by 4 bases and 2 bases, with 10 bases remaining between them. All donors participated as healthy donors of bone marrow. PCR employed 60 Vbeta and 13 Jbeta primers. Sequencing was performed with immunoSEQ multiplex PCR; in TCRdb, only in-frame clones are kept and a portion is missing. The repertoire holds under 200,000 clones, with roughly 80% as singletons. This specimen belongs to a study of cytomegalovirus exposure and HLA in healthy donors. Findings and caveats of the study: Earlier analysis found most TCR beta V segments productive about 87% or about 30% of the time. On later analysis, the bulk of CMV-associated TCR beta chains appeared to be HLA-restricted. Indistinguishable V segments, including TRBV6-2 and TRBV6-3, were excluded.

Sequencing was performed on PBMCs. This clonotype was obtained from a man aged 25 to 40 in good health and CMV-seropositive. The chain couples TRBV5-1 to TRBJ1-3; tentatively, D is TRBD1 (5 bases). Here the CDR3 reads CASSVGETGNTIYF. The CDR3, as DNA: TGCGCCAGCAGCGTGGGGGAGACTGGAAACACCATATATTTT.